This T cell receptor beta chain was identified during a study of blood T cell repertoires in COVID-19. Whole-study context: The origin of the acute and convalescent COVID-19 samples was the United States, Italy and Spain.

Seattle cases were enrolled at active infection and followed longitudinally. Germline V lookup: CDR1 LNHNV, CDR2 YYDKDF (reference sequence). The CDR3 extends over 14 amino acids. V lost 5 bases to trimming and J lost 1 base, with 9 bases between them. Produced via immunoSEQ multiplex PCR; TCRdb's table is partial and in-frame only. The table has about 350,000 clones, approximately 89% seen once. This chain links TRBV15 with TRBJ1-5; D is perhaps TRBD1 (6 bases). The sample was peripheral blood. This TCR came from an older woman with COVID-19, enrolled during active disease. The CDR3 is CATSDRKSNQPQHF. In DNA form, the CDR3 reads TGTGCCACCAGCGACAGGAAAAGCAATCAGCCCCAGCATTTT.